One sample yielded the 8 T cell receptor beta chains listed below, sequenced in a study of cytomegalovirus exposure and HLA in healthy donors (TCRdb year 2017). Library construction relied on the immunoSEQ multiplex PCR assay. For the multiplex PCR, a mixture combining 60 forward primers for TCR Vbeta segments and 13 reverse primers for TCR Jbeta segments was used. TCRdb's version of the immuneACCESS table is confined to in-frame rearrangements and falls short of the full clone set. An unresolved V gene accounts for under half of the shortfall where checked; the remainder is of unknown origin. For this sample there are about 200,000 clones; around four fifths appear just once. Of the sample, 6.5% falls within the top ten clones. Source material: PBMCs. These TCRs come from a woman in her forties or fifties in good health and CMV-seropositive.

This sequence joins TRBV27 and TRBJ1-4; D is ambiguous. Trimming left V 3 bases short and J 1 base short, with 9 bases between. CDR1 MNHEY and CDR2 SMNVEV come from the germline V gene (reference sequence). CDR3 length equals 15 residues. The CDR3 sequence is CASSLSRLTNEKLFF. The CDR3 DNA is TGTGCCAGCAGTTTGTCCAGGTTAACTAATGAAAAACTGTTTTTT.

This chain joins TRBV5-1 and TRBJ1-5; TRBD1 matches 10 bases. CDR3 length equals 19 residues. Germline-derived CDR1 and CDR2 are SGHRS and YFSETQ. Germline trimming cut 4 bases from V and 1 base from J; bases unmatched to any gene: 14. CDR3 bases: TGCGCCAGCAGCCCATGGACAGGGGGTGAATCGGGGAGCAATCAGCCCCAGCATTTT. Its translation is CASSPWTGGESGSNQPQHF. The full variable domain, completed using reference TRBV5-1 and TRBJ1-5, is KAGVTQTPRYLIKTRGQQVTLSCSPISGHRSVSWYQQTPGQGLQFLFEYFSETQRNKGNFPGRFSGRQFSNSRSEMNVSTLELGDSALYLCASSPWTGGESGSNQPQHFGDGTRLSIL.

This chain joins TRBV4-3 and TRBJ1-2; 10 bases are a match to TRBD1. This CDR3 is 15 amino acids long. J gave up 4 bases and V 0 bases, and 2 bases lay outside the gene matches. From germline, CDR1 is LGHNA and CDR2 YSLEER. The CDR3 loop is CASSQERTGGYGYTF. The CDR3 DNA sequence: TGCGCCAGCAGCCAAGAACGGACAGGGGGCTATGGCTACACCTTC.

As concerns this clone: One end of the junction varies from germline; a read error may be responsible. The V call is TRBV7-9, the J call TRBJ2-7; 9 nucleotides match TRBD1. Germline V CDR1 and CDR2: SEHNR, FQNEAQ (reference sequence). The CDR3 sequence is 15 residues long. CDR3 coding DNA: TGTTCCAGCAGCTTACAGGGGGCAGGGAACTACGAGCAGTACTTC. Amino acid sequence: CSSSLQGAGNYEQYF.

The rearrangement links TRBV5-1 to TRBJ2-5; 8 bases are a match to TRBD2. Unmatched junction bases numbered 10, after V lost 4 bases and J lost 2 bases. This CDR3 region has 16 residues. CDR1 and CDR2 from the germline V gene are SGHRS and YFSETQ. CDR3 in DNA: TGCGCCAGCAGCCTCGGGGGGGGTAACTCTCAAGAGACCCAGTACTTC. Its protein product is CASSLGGGNSQETQYF.

The J gene is TRBJ1-2, the V gene TRBV10-3; D gene ambiguous. This CDR3 region has 14 residues. Trimming removed 0 bases at V and 4 bases at J, with 9 bases between. Germline V lookup: CDR1 ENHRY, CDR2 SYGVKD. CDR3 region: CAISESARSYGYTF. The DNA for the CDR3 is TGTGCCATCAGTGAGTCGGCCAGGTCCTATGGCTACACCTTC.

The chain uses TRBV7-2 and TRBJ2-6, with 12 bases lining up with TRBD1. V lost 4 bases and J lost 2; bases outside the gene matches: 9. Germline V CDR1 and CDR2: SGHTA, FQGNSA. The CDR3 is made up of 19 amino acids. CDR3 amino acids: CASSSSQGQGAAGANVLTF. The CDR3 nucleotides read TGTGCCAGCAGCTCCTCCCAGGGACAGGGGGCGGCTGGGGCCAACGTCCTGACTTTC.

This chain connects TRBV2 to TRBJ2-7; 9 bases match TRBD1. V dropped 10 bases and J dropped 1; count of bases not matched to a gene: 8. CDR1 is SNHLY and CDR2 is FYNNEI in the germline V gene. This CDR3 is 14 amino acids long. In nucleotides, the CDR3 is TGTGCCACCCAGCCGGGACAGGGTTCCTACGAGCAGTACTTC. Protein sequence: CATQPGQGSYEQYF.